The following is a TCR beta chain sequence with its context. Antigen unknown. Method: immunoSEQ multiplex PCR; TCRdb's copy keeps in-frame clones and lacks some. The table lists roughly 100,000 clones, approximately 86% of them singletons. The entry originates in a study of radiation and T cells in renal cell carcinoma. On the study more broadly: Nephrectomy followed 15 Gy stereotactic body radiation by 4 weeks.

The time point was: baseline pretreatment blood. As to treatment: 15 Gy SBRT to primary tumor, nephrectomy 4 weeks later. This renal cell carcinoma was of the clear cell type. Germline V CDR1 and CDR2: MNHEY, SVGAGI. V was clipped by 6 bases and J by 5 bases, with 13 bases between them. The CDR3 totals 13 residues. Study-wide results and caveats: Top tumor clonotypes rose in blood 2 weeks post-radiation, then contracted. No pretreatment tumor biopsies were available for baseline clonotypes.

This specimen was blood, taken from a patient whose treatment included radiotherapy and nephrectomy. The chain has TRBV6-5 and TRBJ1-1; D is uncertain. The clonotype was recovered from a man aged 50 to 60 with renal cell carcinoma. The CDR3 nucleotides are TGTGCCAGCAGCCCGACTATGATTACTGAAGCTTTCTTT. It encodes CASSPTMITEAFF.